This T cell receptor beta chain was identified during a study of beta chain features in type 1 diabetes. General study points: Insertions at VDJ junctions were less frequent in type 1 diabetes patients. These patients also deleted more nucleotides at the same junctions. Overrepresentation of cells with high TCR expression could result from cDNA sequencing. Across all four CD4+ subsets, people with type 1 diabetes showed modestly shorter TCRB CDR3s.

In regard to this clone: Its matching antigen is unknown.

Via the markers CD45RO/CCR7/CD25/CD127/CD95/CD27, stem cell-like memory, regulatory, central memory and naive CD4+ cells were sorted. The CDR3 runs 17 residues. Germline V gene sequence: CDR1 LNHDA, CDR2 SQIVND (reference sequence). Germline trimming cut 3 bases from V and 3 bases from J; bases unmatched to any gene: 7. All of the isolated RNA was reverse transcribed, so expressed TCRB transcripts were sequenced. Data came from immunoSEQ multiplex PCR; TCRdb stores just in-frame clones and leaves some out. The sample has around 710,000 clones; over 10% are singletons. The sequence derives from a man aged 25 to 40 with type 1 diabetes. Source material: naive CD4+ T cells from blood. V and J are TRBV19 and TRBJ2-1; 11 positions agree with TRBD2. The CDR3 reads CASSMASGGLIYNEQFF. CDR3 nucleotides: TGTGCCAGTAGTATGGCTAGCGGGGGGCTTATCTACAATGAGCAGTTCTTC.